This T cell receptor beta chain appears in the sequencing data of a study of blood T cell repertoires in COVID-19. Overall study context: PBMCs, B-cell-depleted T cells, or T cells were the source of the cDNA or gDNA that made up the material.

Trimming pared 4 bases from V and 2 bases from J, leaving 9 bases between. The V gene's germline CDR1 is SEHNR and CDR2 FQNEAQ (reference sequence). The CDR3 spans 14 residues. Profiled with immunoSEQ multiplex PCR; TCRdb holds only in-frame clones, not every one. This table has 99,000 or so clones, about 89% appearing once. Material for sequencing was peripheral blood. The sequence was obtained from a human donor in a cohort sampled during active COVID-19. The chain is built from TRBV7-9 and TRBJ2-1, with D maybe TRBD2 (6 bases). The CDR3, as DNA: TGTGCCAGCAGCTCCCCGGGGGCCTACAATGAGCAGTTCTTC. Its protein product is CASSSPGAYNEQFF.